The 23 T cell receptor beta chains below come from one sample, sequenced in a study of naive and memory T cell subsets. Both TRBC1 and TRBC2 were covered by a beta constant-region primer of two equimolar oligonucleotides. Ligated cDNA was amplified by four rounds of PCR with nested alpha and beta constant-region primers and SP2. One entry per CDR3 protein, called by TCRdb with MiXCR from the UMI-ligation and nested PCR reads. Among around 130,000 distinct CDR3 sequences listed, just over 35% were seen once. Sample: central memory CD4+ T cells from blood. The source of these receptors is a human donor in good health.

The V call is TRBV20-1, the J call TRBJ1-3; D not certain. V was clipped by 3 bases and J by 0 bases, with 9 bases between them. The V gene's germline CDR1 is DFQATT and CDR2 SNEGSKA (reference sequence). The CDR3 has 14 amino acids. In DNA form, the CDR3 reads TGCAGTGCTAGTATGGGGAACTCTGGAAACACCATATATTTT. Protein: CSASMGNSGNTIYF.

This clonotype was seen a handful of times. CDR3 nucleotides: TGTGCCAGCAGTGAATTCATCGGACCCGCTTCTGGGCTGTTTTTT. It specifies CASSEFIGPASGLFF. The rearrangement uses TRBV25-1 and TRBJ2-2, with no clear D. Per the germline V gene, CDR1 is MGHDK and CDR2 is SYGVNS. The length of the CDR3 is 15 residues. V lost 1 base and J lost 13, with 19 bases in between.

This clonotype was observed a handful of times. The chain joins TRBV15 to TRBJ2-1, with D possibly TRBD2 on 5 matching bases. V was clipped by 6 bases and J by 0 bases, with 12 bases between them. The CDR3 is 15 amino acids. CDR1 and CDR2 from the germline V gene are LNHNV and YYDKDF (reference sequence). The CDR3 nucleotides read TGTGCCACCAGGGTCCAGCGGAGCTCCTACAATGAGCAGTTCTTC. As protein: CATRVQRSSYNEQFF. Variable domain in full (rest from reference TRBV15 and TRBJ2-1): DAMVIQNPRYQVTQFGKPVTLSCSQTLNHNVMYWYQQKSSQAPKLLFHYYDKDFNNEADTPDNFQSRRPNTSFCFLDIRSPGLGDTAMYLCATRVQRSSYNEQFFGPGTRLTVL.

V usage is TRBV20-1 and J usage is TRBJ1-1; D is unresolved. CDR1 and CDR2 from the germline V gene are DFQATT and SNEGSKA (reference sequence). CDR3 length: 13 residues. Deletions cut 6 bases from V and 8 bases from J, with 19 bases between. The CDR3 nucleotides read TGCAGTGCCCCGAACAACCCCGGGCAAGAAGCTTTCTTT. Protein product: CSAPNNPGQEAFF.

The chain combines TRBV11-2 with TRBJ2-1; the D gene is possibly TRBD1 (6 bases). The CDR3 sequence is 16 residues long. CDR1 is SGHAT and CDR2 is FQNNGV in the germline V gene. The ends were cut back, 2 bases at V and 9 bases at J, with 20 bases in the middle. This CDR3 reads CASSLKWSGVASEQFF. The DNA for the CDR3 is TGTGCCAGCAGCTTAAAATGGTCAGGGGTGGCGAGTGAGCAGTTCTTC.

This sequence joins TRBV28 and TRBJ2-1; TRBD2 matches 10 bases. V lost 8 bases, J lost 9 bases, and 25 bases stayed unmatched. Germline V gene lookup returns CDR1 MDHEN and CDR2 SYDVKM. The CDR3 runs to 19 residues. The CDR3 sequence: CASPQRIAGGFGRRFEQFF. Written as DNA, the CDR3 is TGTGCCAGCCCCCAAAGAATAGCGGGAGGATTCGGGAGGAGATTTGAGCAGTTCTTC.

The chain carries TRBV4-2 and TRBJ2-7; 9 bases are a match to TRBD1. CDR1 and CDR2 from the germline V gene are LGHNA and YNFKEQ. The J segment lost 4 bases and the V segment lost 3 bases, leaving 10 bases of the junction unmatched. The length of the CDR3 is 16 residues. CDR3 nucleotide sequence: TGTGCCAGCAGCCAGGAACCGGGACAGGGAGGGTACGAGCAGTACTTC. Translating gives CASSQEPGQGGYEQYF.

The chain joins TRBV20-1 to TRBJ1-4; TRBD1 is a possible D gene (5 bases). Germline loops: CDR1 DFQATT, CDR2 SNEGSKA (reference sequence). The CDR3 length is 14 residues. The V and J ends lost 3 bases and 8 bases respectively, with 16 bases between them. The CDR3 DNA reads as TGCAGTGCTAGCGGGACGGGCCATACAGAAAAACTGTTTTTT. It yields the protein CSASGTGHTEKLFF.

This clonotype was detected only a few times. The rearrangement uses TRBV6-1 and TRBJ2-1, with a possible D match to TRBD2 (5 bases). CDR1 and CDR2 from the germline V gene are MNHNS and SASEGT. The CDR3 runs to 14 residues. V was clipped by 0 bases and J by 8 bases, with 11 bases between them. As DNA, the CDR3 is TGTGCCAGCAGTGAAGCGCTTGCGAGGGATGAGCAGTTCTTC. It translates to CASSEALARDEQFF.

This clonotype was seen a few times. J is TRBJ2-1 and V is TRBV7-2, with 14 bases aligning to TRBD2. J lost 1 base, V lost 7 bases, and 9 bases had no gene match. The CDR3 is made up of 18 amino acids. In germline, CDR1 is SGHTA, CDR2 FQGNSA. CDR3 DNA: TGTGCCAGCAAGGGACTAGCGGGAGTAGGCGGGTCCTACAATGAGCAGTTCTTC. This gives the protein CASKGLAGVGGSYNEQFF.

The chain carries TRBV7-2 and TRBJ2-1; D unresolved. The V gene lost 1 base and the J gene lost 4 bases, with 8 bases spanning the gap. The germline gives CDR1 SGHTA, CDR2 FQGNSA. The CDR3 consists of 14 residues. The CDR3 sequence is CASSLVSGYNEQFF. DNA of the CDR3: TGTGCCAGCAGCTTAGTATCCGGGTACAATGAGCAGTTCTTC.

The chain joins TRBV28 to TRBJ2-1, with a possible D match to TRBD1 (5 bases). V was trimmed by 3 bases and J by 12 bases, leaving 12 bases between them. The CDR3 sequence is 12 residues long. Germline V gene lookup returns CDR1 MDHEN and CDR2 SYDVKM. CDR3 in DNA: TGTGCCAGCAGTTTTAGGGGCGGTGTGCAGTTCTTC. Its protein is CASSFRGGVQFF.

This clonotype was seen only a few times. V gene TRBV7-9 combines with J gene TRBJ1-2; possibly TRBD1 for D (5 bases). The CDR3 is 21 residues long. V lost 1 base and J 0 bases, leaving 27 bases between the germline ends. Germline loops: CDR1 SEHNR, CDR2 FQNEAQ (reference sequence). CDR3 coding DNA: TGTGCCAGCAGCTTAGATTCAGGAGTCCGACCGGGGGAACTTCCTAACTATGGCTACACCTTC. Its protein product is CASSLDSGVRPGELPNYGYTF.

The V and J genes are TRBV5-1 and TRBJ1-6; no definite D call. This CDR3 is built from 15 residues. Germline V gene sequence: CDR1 SGHRS, CDR2 YFSETQ. Trimming removed 0 bases at V and 9 bases at J, with 13 bases between. CDR3 residues: CASSLGAAEGSPLHF. The CDR3 nucleotides read TGCGCCAGCAGCTTGGGAGCGGCCGAAGGTTCACCCCTCCACTTT.

The gene calls are TRBV20-1 and TRBJ2-2; D uncertain. V was cut by 0 bases and J by 5 bases, with 16 bases left in between. The length of the CDR3 is 16 residues. Germline values: CDR1 DFQATT, CDR2 SNEGSKA (reference sequence). The CDR3 here is CSARDLNRDRTGELFF. The CDR3 nucleotides read TGCAGTGCTAGAGATTTGAACCGCGATCGAACCGGGGAGCTGTTTTTT.

This clonotype appeared many times. The rearrangement joins TRBV7-2 to TRBJ2-7; 12 bases agree with TRBD2. Looked up from germline, CDR1 is SGHTA and CDR2 is FQGNSA. Germline trimming cut 4 bases from V and 6 bases from J; bases unmatched to any gene: 4. The CDR3 is 14 residues long. Written as DNA, the CDR3 is TGTGCCAGCAGCTCACTAGCGGGAGGTGGCGAGCAGTACTTC. This encodes CASSSLAGGGEQYF.

The chain joins TRBV18 to TRBJ2-1, with TRBD2 identical over 9 bases. J gave up 5 bases and V 6 bases, and 8 bases lay outside the gene matches. The CDR3 runs 15 residues. Germline V CDR1 and CDR2: KGHSH, LQKENI. The CDR3 nucleotides read TGTGCCAGCTCTCCCAAACCTAGCGGGAACAATGAGCAGTTCTTC. As protein: CASSPKPSGNNEQFF.

The genes are TRBV4-2 and TRBJ2-2; 8 nucleotides agree with TRBD2. The V and J ends lost 0 bases and 0 bases, in that order; junction bases with no gene match: 18. CDR3 size: 22 residues. Looked up from germline, CDR1 is LGHNA and CDR2 is YNFKEQ. CDR3 nucleotide sequence: TGTGCCAGCAGCCAAGATCTAGATAGAGGGACTACGGGGGGGGCGAACACCGGGGAGCTGTTTTTT. Protein: CASSQDLDRGTTGGANTGELFF.

The gene calls are TRBV7-2 and TRBJ2-7; TRBD1 might be the D (6 bases). Germline values: CDR1 SGHTA, CDR2 FQGNSA. V was shortened by 2 bases and J by 1 base, with 9 bases between the two germline ends. The CDR3 consists of 14 residues. CDR3 coding DNA: TGTGCCAGCAGCTTACAGGGGTTGTCCTACGAGCAGTACTTC. Translated: CASSLQGLSYEQYF.

This clonotype was observed a handful of times. The chain joins TRBV27 to TRBJ1-1, with D perhaps matching TRBD1 (5 bases). The germline CDR1 and CDR2 sequences are MNHEY and SMNVEV (reference sequence). V was pared by 6 bases and J by 7 bases, with 15 bases between. The CDR3 is 13 residues long. The CDR3 DNA sequence: TGTGCCAGCAGAGGGTACCGGGACGGTGAAGCTTTCTTT. Its translation: CASRGYRDGEAFF.

This clonotype has a handful of counts. The J gene is TRBJ1-5, the V gene TRBV5-6; TRBD1 is a possible D gene (6 bases). Germline V gene lookup returns CDR1 SGHDT and CDR2 YYEEEE. The length of the CDR3 is 15 residues. The germline V and J ends were trimmed by 1 base and 2 bases, with 10 bases remaining between them. The CDR3 region is CASSLRAGGNQPQHF. The CDR3 region has the DNA TGTGCCAGCAGCTTGCGGGCAGGGGGCAATCAGCCCCAGCATTTT.

This chain joins TRBV12-3 or TRBV12-4 and TRBJ1-5; 9 nucleotides match TRBD1. The CDR3 runs to 13 residues. V lost 5 bases, J lost 7 bases, and 3 bases stayed unmatched. CDR3 protein: CASSPGQGQPQHF. DNA of the CDR3: TGTGCCAGCAGTCCCGGACAGGGGCAGCCCCAGCATTTT.

This clonotype showed up just a few times. The chain couples TRBV3-1 to TRBJ1-2; D perhaps matches TRBD1 (5 bases). This CDR3 is built from 15 residues. The germline CDR1 and CDR2 sequences are LGHDT and YNNKEL (reference sequence). Trimming removed 0 bases from V and 8 bases from J, with 16 bases in between. The CDR3 DNA sequence: TGTGCCAGCAGCCAAGATGGAAGGGGTTCCCGGGGCTACACCTTC. This encodes CASSQDGRGSRGYTF.